Detailed here is one T cell receptor beta chain. The data were produced by immunoSEQ multiplex PCR, yet TCRdb's version contains in-frame clones alone and is incomplete. Among about 36,000 clones, almost 95% were seen once, and the ten largest hold less than 1.5%. This entry belongs to a study of T cell changes during pregnancy in multiple sclerosis. Trimming stripped 4 bases from V and 3 bases from J, with 12 bases between. The CDR3 loop spans 15 amino acids. The germline gives CDR1 MDHEN, CDR2 SYDVKM. The chain links TRBV28 to TRBJ1-4, with a weak D call TRBD1 (6 bases). This receptor was obtained from a female donor with multiple sclerosis, enrolled in a pregnancy study. The specimen sequenced was PBMCs (not recorded whether the cells were cultured). CDR3 DNA: TGTGCCAGCAGTTCCTCGACAGGACCTAATGAAAAACTGTTTTTT. Its protein product is CASSSSTGPNEKLFF.